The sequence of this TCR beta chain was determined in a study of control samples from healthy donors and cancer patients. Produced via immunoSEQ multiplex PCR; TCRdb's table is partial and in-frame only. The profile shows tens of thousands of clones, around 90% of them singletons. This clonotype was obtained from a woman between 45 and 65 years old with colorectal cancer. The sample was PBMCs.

The CDR3 here is CASSLTSGGGDTQYF. The CDR3 DNA is TGCGCCAGCAGCCTGACTAGCGGGGGAGGGGATACGCAGTATTTT. This rearrangement joins TRBV4-1 to TRBJ2-3; the match to TRBD2 covers 12 bases. The CDR3 consists of 15 residues. With 4 bases clipped from V and 6 bases from J, the junction kept 5 bases outside the gene matches. CDR1 MGHRA and CDR2 YSYEKL come from the germline V gene.